This T cell receptor beta chain was sequenced in a study of T cells after yellow fever vaccination. Overall study: For low cell numbers, libraries were made with SMART-Seq v4 Ultra Low Input.

MiXCR was run by TCRdb on the 5' RACE reads, yielding one entry per CDR3 protein. The sample carries around 500,000 distinct CDR3 sequences, 21% recorded once. Trimming shortened V by 7 bases and J by 1 base, and 9 bases separated the two germline ends. The V gene's germline CDR1 is MNHEY and CDR2 SMNVEV (reference sequence). CDR3 length: 13 amino acids. This sequence originates from a man between 18 and 35 years old who received the YFV17D yellow fever vaccine. Sequencing used PBMCs, obtained roughly 20 days after the first yellow fever vaccination. The chain recombines TRBV27 with TRBJ2-3; no clear D. CDR3 sequence reads: CASTRMGTDTQYF. In nucleotides, the CDR3 is TGTGCCAGCACACGGATGGGCACAGATACGCAGTATTTT.